This T cell receptor (beta chain) appears in the sequencing data of a study of regulatory T cells in long-lasting Graves disease. V was cut by 0 bases and J by 7 bases, with 7 bases left in between. CDR1 is SEHNR, CDR2 FQNEAQ, per germline (reference sequence). The CDR3 contains 12 residues. Arm-PCR with iRepertoire HTBI primers amplified the CDR3 regions for these TCR beta libraries. One entry per CDR3 protein, called by TCRdb with MiXCR from the multiplex PCR reads. The data show 650,000 to 850,000 distinct CDR3 sequences, roughly 30% seen once. Time point here: persistent/refractory GD, antithyroid drugs over 5 years with positive TRAb. There was RNA extracted from PBMCs, and the TCR library was made from it. The authors diagnosed Graves' disease using American Thyroid Association guidelines.

The receptor was isolated from a female donor with Graves disease. Sequenced here: peripheral blood mononuclear cells (PBMCs), sampled when the disease was refractory, from a patient treated with antithyroid drugs. The chain has TRBV7-9 and TRBJ2-7; a weak D match, TRBD2 (6 bases). This CDR3 is CASSLAEGEQYF. The CDR3 DNA reads as TGTGCCAGCAGCTTAGCGGAGGGAGAGCAGTACTTC.